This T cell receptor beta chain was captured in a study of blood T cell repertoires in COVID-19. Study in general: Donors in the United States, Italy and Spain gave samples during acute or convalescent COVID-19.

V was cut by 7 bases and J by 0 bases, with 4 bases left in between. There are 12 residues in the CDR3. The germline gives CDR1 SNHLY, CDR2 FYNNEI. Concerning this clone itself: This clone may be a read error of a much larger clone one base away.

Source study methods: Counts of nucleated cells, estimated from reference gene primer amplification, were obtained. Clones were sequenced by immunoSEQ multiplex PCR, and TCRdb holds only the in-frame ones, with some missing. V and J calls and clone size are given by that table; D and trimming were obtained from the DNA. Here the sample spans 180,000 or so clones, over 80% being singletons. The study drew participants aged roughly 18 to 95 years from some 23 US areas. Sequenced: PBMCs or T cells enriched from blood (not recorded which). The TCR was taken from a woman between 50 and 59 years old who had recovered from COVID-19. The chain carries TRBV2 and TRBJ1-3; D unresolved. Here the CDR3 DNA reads TGTGCCAGCACGAGCTCTGGAAACACCATATATTTT. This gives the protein CASTSSGNTIYF.